The rows below give T cell receptor beta chains drawn from one sample of a study of T cells in Graves' hyperthyroidism and ophthalmopathy. Using its own MiXCR run on the multiplex PCR reads, TCRdb lists one record per CDR3 protein. The sample carries hundreds of thousands of distinct CDR3 sequences, roughly 15% recorded once. Specimen: blood. These receptors were collected from a woman in her forties or fifties with Graves' ophthalmopathy. Both conserved end residues are part of each CDR3. Fields, in order: CDR3 length, V gene, clone size, J gene, D gene, CDR3 protein, CDR3 DNA. The D gene is left open where the match is weak. Size is stated for part of the rows, as once, few or many counts, or as a class when the clone is expanded.

len: 15; v_gene: TRBV5-1; abundance: many; j_gene: TRBJ2-1; d_gene: -; CDR3aa: CASSLALGAYNEQFF; CDR3nt: TGCGCCAGCAGCTTGGCCTTGGGGGCCTACAATGAGCAGTTCTTC
len: 16; v_gene: TRBV5-1; abundance: many; j_gene: TRBJ2-5; d_gene: TRBD1; CDR3aa: CASSIFRTGGAETQYF; CDR3nt: TGCGCCAGCAGCATCTTTCGGACAGGGGGCGCCGAGACCCAGTACTTC
len: 16; v_gene: TRBV28; abundance: many; j_gene: TRBJ1-3; d_gene: -; CDR3aa: CASSSPGGNSGNTIYF; CDR3nt: TGTGCCAGCAGTTCCCCCGGGGGAAACTCTGGAAACACCATATATTTT
len: 15; v_gene: TRBV6-2/TRBV6-3; abundance: -; j_gene: TRBJ2-2; d_gene: -; CDR3aa: CASSYSASLTGELLF; CDR3nt: TGTGCCAGCAGTTACTCGGCTAGCCTTACCGGGGAGCTGCTTTTT
len: 18; v_gene: TRBV7-9; abundance: many; j_gene: TRBJ2-5; d_gene: TRBD1; CDR3aa: CASSNRDRAHQTQETQYF; CDR3nt: TGTGCCAGCAGCAACCGGGACAGGGCCCACCAAACCCAAGAGACCCAGTACTTC
len: 12; v_gene: TRBV7-9; abundance: many; j_gene: TRBJ1-1; d_gene: -; CDR3aa: CASSLAGDEAFF; CDR3nt: TGTGCCAGCAGCTTAGCTGGAGATGAAGCTTTCTTT
len: 13; v_gene: TRBV11-2; abundance: few; j_gene: TRBJ2-1; d_gene: -; CDR3aa: CASSLGPVDEQFF; CDR3nt: TGTGCCAGCAGCTTAGGCCCCGTGGATGAGCAGTTCTTC
len: 12; v_gene: TRBV20-1; abundance: many; j_gene: TRBJ1-1; d_gene: TRBD1; CDR3aa: CSVRQGSTEAFF; CDR3nt: TGCAGTGTTAGACAGGGGAGTACTGAAGCTTTCTTT
len: 15; v_gene: TRBV6-2/TRBV6-3; abundance: -; j_gene: TRBJ1-2; d_gene: -; CDR3aa: CASSRPQGLRYGYTF; CDR3nt: TGTGCCAGCAGTCGTCCCCAGGGGCTACGCTATGGCTACACCTTC
len: 12; v_gene: TRBV7-2; abundance: many; j_gene: TRBJ1-2; d_gene: -; CDR3aa: CASSPAVGGYTF; CDR3nt: TGTGCCAGCAGCCCTGCGGTCGGAGGCTACACCTTC
len: 16; v_gene: TRBV10-3; abundance: -; j_gene: TRBJ2-7; d_gene: TRBD2; CDR3aa: CAISEGLGGGAYEQYF; CDR3nt: TGTGCCATCAGTGAGGGGCTGGGGGGGGGAGCGTACGAGCAGTACTTC
len: 15; v_gene: TRBV6-1; abundance: few; j_gene: TRBJ1-5; d_gene: TRBD1; CDR3aa: CASRSTGEGTQPQHF; CDR3nt: TGTGCCAGCAGGTCGACAGGGGAGGGGACTCAGCCCCAGCATTTT
len: 21; v_gene: TRBV7-2; abundance: -; j_gene: TRBJ2-7; d_gene: TRBD2; CDR3aa: CASSLSSGRTSGRKISYEQYF; CDR3nt: TGTGCCAGCAGCTTGAGTAGTGGTCGGACTAGCGGGAGGAAAATCTCCTACGAGCAGTACTTC
len: 13; v_gene: TRBV5-5; abundance: -; j_gene: TRBJ1-1; d_gene: -; CDR3aa: CASSFARLFEAFF; CDR3nt: TGTGCCAGCAGCTTCGCACGGCTTTTTGAAGCTTTCTTT
len: 13; v_gene: TRBV7-7; abundance: once; j_gene: TRBJ2-5; d_gene: -; CDR3aa: CASSSVAFETQYF; CDR3nt: TGTGCTAGCAGCTCCGTAGCATTTGAGACCCAGTACTTC
len: 17; v_gene: TRBV20-1; abundance: -; j_gene: TRBJ1-3; d_gene: -; CDR3aa: CSAGLPGSGLRGNTIYF; CDR3nt: TGCAGTGCTGGACTGCCCGGCTCAGGGCTTCGTGGAAACACCATATATTTT
len: 11; v_gene: TRBV20-1; abundance: -; j_gene: TRBJ2-7; d_gene: TRBD2; CDR3aa: CSVLAGSEQYF; CDR3nt: TGCAGTGTTCTAGCGGGATCCGAGCAGTACTTC
len: 15; v_gene: TRBV28; abundance: many; j_gene: TRBJ2-7; d_gene: -; CDR3aa: CASRSARKYSYEQYF; CDR3nt: TGTGCCAGCAGGTCCGCCAGGAAATACTCCTACGAGCAGTACTTC
len: 16; v_gene: TRBV7-2; abundance: many; j_gene: TRBJ2-1; d_gene: TRBD1; CDR3aa: CASSLDIGTGLNEQFF; CDR3nt: TGTGCCAGCAGCTTAGACATCGGGACAGGCCTTAATGAGCAGTTCTTC
len: 16; v_gene: TRBV10-3; abundance: few; j_gene: TRBJ1-1; d_gene: -; CDR3aa: CAISDPARGHNTEAFF; CDR3nt: TGTGCCATCAGTGACCCCGCTAGGGGCCACAACACTGAAGCTTTCTTT
len: 17; v_gene: TRBV4-3; abundance: -; j_gene: TRBJ2-2; d_gene: -; CDR3aa: CASSQEEPGAGTGELFF; CDR3nt: TGCGCCAGCAGCCAAGAAGAGCCCGGGGCAGGGACCGGGGAGCTGTTTTTT
len: 12; v_gene: TRBV12-5; abundance: many; j_gene: TRBJ2-4; d_gene: -; CDR3aa: CASGLVLSIQYF; CDR3nt: TGTGCTAGTGGTTTGGTACTGTCCATTCAGTACTTC
len: 16; v_gene: TRBV12-3/TRBV12-4; abundance: many; j_gene: TRBJ1-5; d_gene: TRBD1; CDR3aa: CASSRDRGPIDQPQHF; CDR3nt: TGTGCCAGCAGTCGGGACAGGGGGCCAATAGATCAGCCCCAGCATTTT
len: 16; v_gene: TRBV19; abundance: -; j_gene: TRBJ2-2; d_gene: TRBD2; CDR3aa: CASSIRASGRTGELFF; CDR3nt: TGTGCCAGTAGTATAAGGGCTAGCGGGAGGACCGGGGAGCTGTTTTTT
len: 16; v_gene: TRBV2; abundance: many; j_gene: TRBJ2-2; d_gene: -; CDR3aa: CASSDSGSLNTGELFF; CDR3nt: TGTGCCAGCAGTGATAGCGGCTCGCTAAACACCGGGGAGCTGTTTTTT
len: 13; v_gene: TRBV27; abundance: few; j_gene: TRBJ2-7; d_gene: -; CDR3aa: CASSLKRDHEQYF; CDR3nt: TGTGCCAGCAGTTTAAAAAGGGACCACGAGCAGTACTTC
len: 16; v_gene: TRBV14; abundance: few; j_gene: TRBJ1-2; d_gene: -; CDR3aa: CASSQDLPRLGLGYTF; CDR3nt: TGTGCCAGCAGCCAAGATCTTCCCCGGTTGGGGCTTGGCTACACCTTC
len: 15; v_gene: TRBV11-2; abundance: many; j_gene: TRBJ2-3; d_gene: TRBD2; CDR3aa: CASSPGGRLIDTQYF; CDR3nt: TGTGCCAGCAGCCCGGGGGGGAGACTGATAGATACGCAGTATTTT